This TCR beta chain appears in the sequencing data of a study of identical twins. One entry per CDR3 protein results from TCRdb running MiXCR on the 5' RACE reads. The sample includes roughly 750,000 distinct CDR3 sequences, 21% of them seen just once. Findings and limits, study-wide: Cross-sectional statistics, not tracking of the same donors, supported the conclusions.

There are many counts of this clonotype. Its antigen is still unknown. This CDR3 contains 13 residues. V lost 2 bases and J lost 1, with 6 bases in between. CDR1 SGHKS and CDR2 YYEKEE come from the germline V gene (reference sequence). These sequences were also reported in another study, on T cells expressing NK-cell markers.

The chain links TRBV5-5 to TRBJ1-1, with unresolved D. Specimen: PBMCs. The sequence came from a woman under 30 in good health. CDR3 sequence (DNA): TGTGCCAGCAGCTTTTGGGAGAACACTGAAGCTTTCTTT. This codes for CASSFWENTEAFF.